This T cell receptor beta chain was sequenced for a study of cytomegalovirus exposure and HLA in healthy donors. Study-level background: Unique TCR beta sequences numbering some 120 million came from about 180 million T cells in an earlier analysis.

Amplification used 60 Vbeta primers and 13 Jbeta primers. Sequencing used immunoSEQ multiplex PCR; TCRdb keeps in-frame clones, though not all of them. The sample lists some 120,000 clones; over 65% were seen once. Each donor's status was that of a healthy bone marrow donor. This clone was picked up a small number of times. Its antigen is not known. Study conclusions and caveats: Follow-up analysis later connected one missense variant in DCLRE1C with trimming of TCR beta V- and J-genes.

The germline V gene encodes CDR1 MDHEN and CDR2 SYDVKM. The ends lost 5 bases at V and 2 bases at J; junction bases unmatched: 6. This CDR3 is 15 amino acids long. The sequencing sample was made of PBMCs. This receptor was identified in a woman aged 40 to 50 in good health and CMV-seronegative. The V and J genes are TRBV28 and TRBJ2-7; 10 nucleotides align to TRBD1. DNA for the CDR3: TGTGCCAGCAGTCCCCCGGGACAGGGGACCTACGAGCAGTACTTC. Amino acids: CASSPPGQGTYEQYF.